This entry lists 30 T cell receptor beta chains sequenced from one sample in a study of blood T cell repertoires in COVID-19. The data were produced by immunoSEQ multiplex PCR, yet TCRdb's version contains in-frame clones alone and is incomplete. The table shows about 110,000 clones, with 80% occurring only once. Sequencing was carried out using peripheral blood. All receptors come from a human donor in a cohort sampled during active or convalescent COVID-19.

The rearrangement uses TRBV27 and TRBJ2-1; 12 nucleotides agree with TRBD2. The junction had 5 bases not matched to a gene; V was cut back by 3 bases and J by 2 bases. Germline V gives CDR1 MNHEY, CDR2 SMNVEV (reference sequence). CDR3 length: 17 amino acids. In DNA form, the CDR3 reads TGTGCCAGCAGTTTTCTAGCGGGAGGGAATACCTACAATGAGCAGTTCTTC. Residues: CASSFLAGGNTYNEQFF.

This chain uses TRBV2 with TRBJ2-2; 7 bases agree with TRBD1. V was clipped by 6 bases and J by 7 bases; unmatched bases: 11. The CDR3 extends over 15 amino acids. Germline loops: CDR1 SNHLY, CDR2 FYNNEI. CDR3 sequence: CASSQDREGGGELFF. CDR3 DNA sequence: TGTGCCAGCAGCCAAGACAGGGAAGGGGGCGGGGAGCTGTTTTTT.

The chain uses TRBV20-1 and TRBJ2-1, with D unresolved. V dropped 8 bases and J dropped 7 bases, with 12 bases sitting between them. This CDR3 is built from 11 residues. Germline CDR1 and CDR2: DFQATT and SNEGSKA (reference sequence). CDR3: CSTDKFNEQFF. DNA of the CDR3: TGCAGTACAGACAAGTTTAATGAGCAGTTCTTC.

V and J are TRBV4-3 and TRBJ2-1; 11 nucleotides agree with TRBD2. The germline V gene has CDR1 LGHNA and CDR2 YSLEER. The CDR3 loop spans 17 amino acids. J gave up 3 bases and V 4 bases, and 8 bases lay outside the gene matches. This chain's CDR3 is CASSRSGTSGNYNEQFF. CDR3 DNA sequence: TGCGCCAGCAGCCGCTCGGGGACTAGCGGCAACTACAATGAGCAGTTCTTC.

V and J are TRBV19 and TRBJ2-1; the match to TRBD2 covers 7 bases. The CDR3 sequence is 15 residues long. The germline gives CDR1 LNHDA, CDR2 SQIVND (reference sequence). Trimming at V came to 6 bases and at J to 2 bases, leaving 7 bases not matched to a gene. In nucleotides, the CDR3 is TGTGCCAGTAGAACATCCCTAGCGGCCTACAATGAGCAGTTCTTC. Protein: CASRTSLAAYNEQFF. The complete variable domain, with remaining parts taken from reference TRBV19 and TRBJ2-1, reads DGGITQSPKYLFRKEGQNVTLSCEQNLNHDAMYWYRQDPGQGLRLIYYSQIVNDFQKGDIAEGYSVSREKKESFPLTVTSAQKNPTAFYLCASRTSLAAYNEQFFGPGTRLTVL.

This rearrangement joins TRBV27 to TRBJ1-1; D gene unclear. Germline loops: CDR1 MNHEY, CDR2 SMNVEV (reference sequence). The CDR3 consists of 13 residues. The germline V and J ends were trimmed by 8 bases and 2 bases, with 12 bases remaining between them. DNA for the CDR3: TGTGCCAGCCAGTCGTGGCCAAACACTGAAGCTTTCTTT. As protein: CASQSWPNTEAFF.

V usage is TRBV6-5 and J usage is TRBJ1-1; the D gene is possibly TRBD1 (6 bases). The V end was cut by 0 bases, the J end by 5 bases, with 13 bases between. CDR3 size: 15 residues. Germline V gene data show CDR1 as MNHEY and CDR2 as SVGAGI. The CDR3 DNA follows: TGTGCCAGCAGTTACTCTCTCAGGGGATGGACTGAAGCTTTCTTT. Translated: CASSYSLRGWTEAFF.

The chain combines TRBV3-1 (or the pseudogene TRBV3-2) with TRBJ2-3; D is possibly TRBD2 (6 bases). The CDR3 is made up of 15 amino acids. Germline V lookup: CDR1 LGHDT, CDR2 YNNKEL (reference sequence). Trimming left V 2 bases short and J 0 bases short, with 9 bases between. The CDR3 is CASSQKGLSTDTQYF. CDR3 DNA: TGTGCCAGCAGCCAAAAGGGACTGAGCACAGATACGCAGTATTTT.

The J gene is TRBJ1-2, the V gene TRBV4-1, with TRBD1 matching over 7 bases. Germline lookup yields CDR1 MGHRA and CDR2 YSYEKL. The V gene end was trimmed by 0 bases and the J gene end by 3 bases; junction bases not matched to a gene: 1. CDR3 length: 14 amino acids. The CDR3 DNA sequence: TGCGCCAGCAGCCAAGAAGGGACAGACTATGGCTACACCTTC. Residues: CASSQEGTDYGYTF.

The chain uses TRBV7-2 and TRBJ2-2, with D possibly matching TRBD2 (6 bases). V was shortened by 5 bases and J by 7 bases, with 11 bases between the two germline ends. The CDR3 length is 13 residues. The germline gives CDR1 SGHTA, CDR2 FQGNSA. CDR3 protein: CASSDGGNGELFF. DNA of the CDR3: TGTGCCAGCAGCGATGGGGGGAACGGGGAGCTGTTTTTT. Drawing the rest from reference TRBV7-2 and TRBJ2-2, the complete variable domain is GAGVSQSPSNKVTEKGKDVELRCDPISGHTALYWYRQSLGQGLEFLIYFQGNSAPDKSGLPSDRFSAERTGGSVSTLTIQRTQQEDSAVYLCASSDGGNGELFFGEGSRLTVL.

The chain employs TRBV7-2 and TRBJ2-7; no firm D call. Trimming left V 5 bases short and J 0 bases short, with 8 bases between. The length of the CDR3 is 13 residues. The germline V gene encodes CDR1 SGHTA and CDR2 FQGNSA. CDR3 sequence: CASSGFGSYEQYF. The CDR3 DNA reads TGTGCCAGCAGCGGTTTCGGCTCCTACGAGCAGTACTTC.

The chain is built from TRBV3-1 (or the pseudogene TRBV3-2) and TRBJ2-5; the match to TRBD1 covers 12 bases. The ends lost 0 bases at V and 5 bases at J; junction bases unmatched: 4. This CDR3 comprises 16 residues. CDR1 LGHDT and CDR2 YNNKEL come from the germline V gene (reference sequence). CDR3 sequence reads: CASSQEGQGARETQYF. The CDR3 DNA reads TGTGCCAGCAGCCAAGAGGGACAGGGGGCGCGGGAGACCCAGTACTTC.

This clone showed up just a few times. The chain couples TRBV7-9 to TRBJ2-7; TRBD2 aligns across 8 bases. J gave up 3 bases and V 1 base, and 8 bases lay outside the gene matches. The CDR3 sequence is 16 residues long. The germline V gene has CDR1 SEHNR and CDR2 FQNEAQ (reference sequence). The CDR3 coding sequence is TGTGCCAGCAGCTTAGGGGGACCGAGCGGGAGCTACGAGCAGTACTTC. It specifies CASSLGGPSGSYEQYF.

The chain uses TRBV28 and TRBJ2-7; TRBD1 matches 11 bases. Germline loops: CDR1 MDHEN, CDR2 SYDVKM. The CDR3 spans 15 residues. V was pared by 2 bases and J by 3 bases, with 3 bases of the junction left unmatched. DNA for the CDR3: TGTGCCAGCAGTTTAGGACAGGGGGCTTACTACGAGCAGTACTTC. It codes for CASSLGQGAYYEQYF.

This clone was detected a few times. CDR3 amino acids: CAREGALTSGANVLTF. The CDR3, as DNA: TGTGCCAGAGAAGGGGCCTTAACCTCTGGGGCCAACGTCCTGACTTTC. The chain uses TRBV2 and TRBJ2-6; tentatively, D is TRBD1 (5 bases). V was shortened by 9 bases and J by 0 bases, with 15 bases between the two germline ends. The CDR3 has 16 residues. The V gene's germline CDR1 is SNHLY and CDR2 FYNNEI.

The chain joins TRBV4-2 to TRBJ2-1, with D unclear. Per germline, CDR1 LGHNA and CDR2 YNFKEQ. V was clipped by 1 base and J by 1 base, with 5 bases between them. The CDR3 contains 14 residues. The CDR3, as DNA: TGTGCCAGCAGCCAAGTCGGGTCCTACAATGAGCAGTTCTTC. Protein: CASSQVGSYNEQFF.

In nucleotides, the CDR3 is TGTGCCAGTATGGCATTATCAACCTCTGGAAACACCATATATTTT. It codes for CASMALSTSGNTIYF. The rearrangement joins TRBV19 to TRBJ1-3, with unresolved D. The V end lost 7 bases, the J end lost 0 bases, and 13 bases lay between the germline ends. From germline, CDR1 is LNHDA and CDR2 SQIVND (reference sequence). CDR3 length equals 15 residues.

This rearrangement joins TRBV5-1 to TRBJ2-7; 9 bases fit TRBD2. This CDR3 comprises 16 residues. V lost 4 bases and J lost 2; bases outside the gene matches: 10. CDR1 is SGHRS and CDR2 is YFSETQ in the germline V gene. The CDR3 DNA sequence: TGCGCCAGCAGCCCCTACGGGGCTAGCGGGACCTACGAGCAGTACTTC. Its translation is CASSPYGASGTYEQYF.

The chain recombines TRBV4-1 with TRBJ2-2; a weak D match, TRBD2 (6 bases). V was shortened by 5 bases and J by 5 bases, with 21 bases between the two germline ends. Germline V gene data show CDR1 as MGHRA and CDR2 as YSYEKL. The CDR3 sequence is 17 residues long. The CDR3 nucleotides read TGCGCCAGCAGCGGACCGCGGGGCGCAGGGAATACCGGGGAGCTGTTTTTT. Its protein product is CASSGPRGAGNTGELFF.

This clone was recorded a few times. The V gene is TRBV28, the J gene TRBJ2-1; 10 bases map to TRBD2. With 3 bases clipped from V and 3 bases from J, the junction kept 2 bases outside the gene matches. The CDR3 is 15 residues long. From germline, CDR1 is MDHEN and CDR2 SYDVKM. The CDR3 spells CASSFIAGGYNEQFF. The CDR3 DNA reads as TGTGCCAGCAGTTTTATAGCGGGAGGCTACAATGAGCAGTTCTTC.

The chain employs TRBV27 and TRBJ2-5; 12 nucleotides align to TRBD2. The CDR3 has 15 residues. V lost 6 bases to trimming and J lost 2 bases; unmatched junction nucleotides: 4. Germline V gene data show CDR1 as MNHEY and CDR2 as SMNVEV (reference sequence). CDR3 residues: CASRRTSGTQETQYF. Written as DNA, the CDR3 is TGTGCCAGCAGACGGACTAGCGGGACTCAAGAGACCCAGTACTTC.

The chain employs TRBV28 and TRBJ2-1; perhaps TRBD2 as D (7 bases). The germline gives CDR1 MDHEN, CDR2 SYDVKM. The CDR3 sequence is 14 residues long. Between the trimmed V and J ends, which lost 6 bases and 4 bases, there was a span of 13 bases. CDR3 DNA: TGTGCCAGCAGCTTGGCGGGGGCTTACAATGAGCAGTTCTTC. This gives the protein CASSLAGAYNEQFF.

The chain combines TRBV7-2 with TRBJ1-6; D gene uncertain. Trimming cost V 6 bases and J 0 bases, with 15 bases left between them. The CDR3 loop spans 17 amino acids. Germline CDR1 reads SGHTA; CDR2 reads FQGNSA. The CDR3 coding sequence is TGTGCCAGCAGTCAAAGTCCGGTAAACTCCTATAATTCACCCCTCCACTTT. Translation gives CASSQSPVNSYNSPLHF.

The V and J genes are TRBV7-8 and TRBJ2-7, with TRBD1 matching over 7 bases. This CDR3 is built from 13 residues. CDR1 and CDR2 (germline): SGHVS, FQNEAQ. V dropped 6 bases and J dropped 9; count of bases not matched to a gene: 11. The CDR3 here is CASRDRVSTRQYF. The CDR3, as DNA: TGTGCCAGCAGAGACAGGGTTAGTACCCGGCAGTACTTC. Full variable domain (missing parts from reference TRBV7-8 and TRBJ2-7): GAGVSQSPRYKVAKRGQDVALRCDPISGHVSLFWYQQALGQGPEFLTYFQNEAQLDKSGLPSDRFFAERPEGSVSTLKIQRTQQEDSAVYLCASRDRVSTRQYFGPGTRLTVT.

The chain uses TRBV7-2 and TRBJ2-7; D might be TRBD2 (6 bases). This CDR3 contains 18 residues. Trimming took 4 bases from V and 4 from J, leaving 26 bases between them. CDR1 is SGHTA and CDR2 is FQGNSA in the germline V gene. The CDR3 bases are TGTGCCAGCAGCTCAACGGCCCCGCTAAGTAGCGGATCTTACGAGCAGTACTTC. This translates into CASSSTAPLSSGSYEQYF.

V is TRBV28 and J is TRBJ1-6; 7 nucleotides agree with TRBD1. This CDR3 has 16 amino acids. The V gene end was trimmed by 6 bases and the J gene end by 10 bases; junction bases not matched to a gene: 15. Germline assignment: CDR1 MDHEN and CDR2 SYDVKM. CDR3 region: CASSQAWTGGSSPLHF. CDR3 bases: TGTGCCAGCAGCCAAGCCTGGACAGGAGGGAGCTCACCCCTCCACTTT. Filled out from reference TRBV28 and TRBJ1-6, the complete variable domain reads DVKVTQSSRYLVKRTGEKVFLECVQDMDHENMFWYRQDPGLGLRLIYFSYDVKMKEKGDIPEGYSVSREKKERFSLILESASTNQTSMYLCASSQAWTGGSSPLHFGNGTRLTVT.

The genes are TRBV5-6 and TRBJ2-7; 9 bases are a match to TRBD2. This CDR3 spans 15 amino acids. CDR1 SGHDT and CDR2 YYEEEE come from the germline V gene. The ends lost 3 bases at V and 3 bases at J; junction bases unmatched: 7. CDR3 loop: CASSSSGTYLYEQYF. The CDR3 DNA reads as TGTGCCAGCAGCTCTAGCGGGACTTATCTCTACGAGCAGTACTTC.

This clone turned up a few times. This chain joins TRBV19 and TRBJ2-1; 12 bases are a match to TRBD1. The CDR3 is made up of 14 amino acids. The V gene end was trimmed by 10 bases and the J gene end by 5 bases; junction bases not matched to a gene: 6. The germline gives CDR1 LNHDA, CDR2 SQIVND (reference sequence). The CDR3 nucleotides are TGTGCCATCGCCGGGACAGGGGGCCACAATGAGCAGTTCTTC. Translation: CAIAGTGGHNEQFF.

The V call is TRBV6-1, the J call TRBJ1-2; D perhaps matches TRBD1 (6 bases). Trimming removed 0 bases at V and 6 bases at J, with 11 bases between. Germline CDR1 and CDR2: MNHNS and SASEGT. The CDR3 has 14 amino acids. Here the CDR3 DNA reads TGTGCCAGCAGTGAAGCTTTGACAGGAGATGGCTACACCTTC. This gives the protein CASSEALTGDGYTF.

The genes are TRBV5-1 and TRBJ2-3; 8 nucleotides agree with TRBD2. CDR3 length: 16 amino acids. Germline V CDR1 and CDR2: SGHRS, YFSETQ. V lost 0 bases and J lost 1; bases outside the gene matches: 4. The CDR3 loop reads CASSLDGRGGTDTQYF. In nucleotides, the CDR3 is TGCGCCAGCAGCTTGGATGGGCGGGGGGGCACAGATACGCAGTATTTT.